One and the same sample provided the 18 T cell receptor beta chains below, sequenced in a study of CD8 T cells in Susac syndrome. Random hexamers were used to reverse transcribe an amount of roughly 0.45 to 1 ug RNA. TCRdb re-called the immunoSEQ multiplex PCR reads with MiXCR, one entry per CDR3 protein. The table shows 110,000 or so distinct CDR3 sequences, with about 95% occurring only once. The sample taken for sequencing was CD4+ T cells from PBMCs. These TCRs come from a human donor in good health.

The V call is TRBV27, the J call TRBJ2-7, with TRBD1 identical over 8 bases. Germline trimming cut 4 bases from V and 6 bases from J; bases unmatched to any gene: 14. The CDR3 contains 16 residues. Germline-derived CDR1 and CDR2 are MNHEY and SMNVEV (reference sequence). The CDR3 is CASSSGTGTGLSEQYF. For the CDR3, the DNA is TGTGCCAGCAGTTCGGGGACAGGTACGGGTTTAAGCGAGCAGTACTTC.

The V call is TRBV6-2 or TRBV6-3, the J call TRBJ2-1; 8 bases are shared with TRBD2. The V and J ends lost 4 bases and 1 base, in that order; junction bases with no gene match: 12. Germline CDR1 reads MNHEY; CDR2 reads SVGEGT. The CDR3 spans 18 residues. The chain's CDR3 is CASSSLHLSGASYNEQFF. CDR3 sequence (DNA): TGTGCCAGCAGTTCGCTCCACCTTAGCGGGGCTTCCTACAATGAGCAGTTCTTC.

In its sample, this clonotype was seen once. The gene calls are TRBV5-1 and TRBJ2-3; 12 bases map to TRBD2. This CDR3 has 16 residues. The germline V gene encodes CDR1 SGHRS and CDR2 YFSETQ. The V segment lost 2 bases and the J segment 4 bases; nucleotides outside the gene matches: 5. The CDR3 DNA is TGCGCCAGCAGCTTAGGACTAGCGGGGTTGGCAGATACGCAGTATTTT. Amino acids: CASSLGLAGLADTQYF.

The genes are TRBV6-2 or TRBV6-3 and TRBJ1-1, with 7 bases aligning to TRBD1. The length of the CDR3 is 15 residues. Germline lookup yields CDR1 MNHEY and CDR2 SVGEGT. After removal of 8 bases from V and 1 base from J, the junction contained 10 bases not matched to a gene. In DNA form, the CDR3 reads TGTGCCAGCGCCAGACAGGGCCCTCCGAACACTGAAGCTTTCTTT. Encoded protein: CASARQGPPNTEAFF.

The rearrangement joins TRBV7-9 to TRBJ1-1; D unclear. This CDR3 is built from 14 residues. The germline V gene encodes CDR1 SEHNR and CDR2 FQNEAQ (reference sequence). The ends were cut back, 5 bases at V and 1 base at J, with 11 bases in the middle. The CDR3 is CASSQTYTNTEAFF. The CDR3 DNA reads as TGTGCCAGCAGCCAGACATATACGAACACTGAAGCTTTCTTT.

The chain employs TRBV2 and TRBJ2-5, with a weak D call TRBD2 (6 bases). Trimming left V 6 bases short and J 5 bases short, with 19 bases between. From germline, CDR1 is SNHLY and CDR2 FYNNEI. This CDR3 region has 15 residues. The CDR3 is CASRRALLSGETQYF. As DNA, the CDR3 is TGTGCCAGCAGACGGGCCCTTTTAAGCGGGGAGACCCAGTACTTC.

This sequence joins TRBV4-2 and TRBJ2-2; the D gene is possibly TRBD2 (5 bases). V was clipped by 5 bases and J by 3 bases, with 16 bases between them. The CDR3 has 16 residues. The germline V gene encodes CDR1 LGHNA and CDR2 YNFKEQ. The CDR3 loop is CASSGTAGSYTGELFF. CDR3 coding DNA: TGTGCCAGCAGCGGAACGGCGGGTTCTTACACCGGGGAGCTGTTTTTT.

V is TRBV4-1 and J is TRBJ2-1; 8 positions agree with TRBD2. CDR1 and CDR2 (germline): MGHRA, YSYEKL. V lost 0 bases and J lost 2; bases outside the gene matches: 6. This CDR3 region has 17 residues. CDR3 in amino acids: CASSQEASGWTYNEQFF. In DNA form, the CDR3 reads TGCGCCAGCAGCCAAGAGGCTAGCGGGTGGACCTACAATGAGCAGTTCTTC.

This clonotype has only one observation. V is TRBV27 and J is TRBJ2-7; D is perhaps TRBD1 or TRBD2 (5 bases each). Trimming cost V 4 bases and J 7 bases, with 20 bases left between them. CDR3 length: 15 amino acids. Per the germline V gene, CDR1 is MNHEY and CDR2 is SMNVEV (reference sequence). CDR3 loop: CASSSFSGTGIEQYF. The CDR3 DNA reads TGTGCCAGCAGTTCCTTCTCCGGGACCGGGATTGAGCAGTACTTC.

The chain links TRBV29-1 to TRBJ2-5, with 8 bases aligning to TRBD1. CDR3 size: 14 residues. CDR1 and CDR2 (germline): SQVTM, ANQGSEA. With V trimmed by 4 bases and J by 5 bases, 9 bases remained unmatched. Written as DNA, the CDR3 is TGCAGCGTTGGAACAGGGGGGCCGGTGGAGACCCAGTACTTC. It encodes CSVGTGGPVETQYF.

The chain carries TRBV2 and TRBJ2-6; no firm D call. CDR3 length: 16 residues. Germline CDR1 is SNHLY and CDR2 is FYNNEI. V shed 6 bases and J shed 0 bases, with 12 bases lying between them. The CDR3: CASRALWVSGANVLTF. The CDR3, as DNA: TGTGCCAGCAGAGCTCTTTGGGTCTCTGGGGCCAACGTCCTGACTTTC.

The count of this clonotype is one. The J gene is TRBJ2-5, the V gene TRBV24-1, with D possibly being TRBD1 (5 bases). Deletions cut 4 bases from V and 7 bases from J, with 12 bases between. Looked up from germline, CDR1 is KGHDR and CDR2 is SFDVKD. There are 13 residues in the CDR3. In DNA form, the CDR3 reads TGTGCCACCAGTGACCCAGGGCAGGGGACCCAGTACTTC. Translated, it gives CATSDPGQGTQYF.

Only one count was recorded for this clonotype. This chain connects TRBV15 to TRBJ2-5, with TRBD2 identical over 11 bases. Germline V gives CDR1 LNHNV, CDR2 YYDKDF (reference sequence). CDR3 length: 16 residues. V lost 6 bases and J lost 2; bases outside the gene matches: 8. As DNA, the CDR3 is TGTGCCACCAGGCATTATAGCGGGAGGGAGCAAGAGACCCAGTACTTC. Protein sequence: CATRHYSGREQETQYF.

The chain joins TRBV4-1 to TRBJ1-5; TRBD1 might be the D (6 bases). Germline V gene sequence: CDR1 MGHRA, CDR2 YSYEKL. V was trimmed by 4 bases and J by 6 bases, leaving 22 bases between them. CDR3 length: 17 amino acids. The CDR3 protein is CASSLSFSGERGQPQHF. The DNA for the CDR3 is TGCGCCAGCAGCCTATCATTCTCAGGGGAGAGGGGTCAGCCCCAGCATTTT.

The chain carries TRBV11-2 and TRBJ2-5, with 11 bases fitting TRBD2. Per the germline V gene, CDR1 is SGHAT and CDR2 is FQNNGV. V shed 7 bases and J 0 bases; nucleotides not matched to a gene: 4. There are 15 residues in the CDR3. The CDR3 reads CASKQLAGDQETQYF. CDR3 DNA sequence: TGTGCCAGCAAACAACTAGCGGGGGACCAAGAGACCCAGTACTTC.

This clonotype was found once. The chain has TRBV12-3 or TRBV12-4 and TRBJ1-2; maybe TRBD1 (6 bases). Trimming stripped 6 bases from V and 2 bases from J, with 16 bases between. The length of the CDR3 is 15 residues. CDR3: CASSPRTDVNYGYTF. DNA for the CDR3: TGTGCCAGCAGCCCCAGGACAGACGTAAACTATGGCTACACCTTC.

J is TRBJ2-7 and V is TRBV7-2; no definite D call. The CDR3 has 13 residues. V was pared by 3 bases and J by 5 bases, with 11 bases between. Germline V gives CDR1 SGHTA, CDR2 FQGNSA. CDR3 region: CASSFKAWDEQYF. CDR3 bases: TGTGCCAGCAGCTTCAAGGCGTGGGACGAGCAGTACTTC.

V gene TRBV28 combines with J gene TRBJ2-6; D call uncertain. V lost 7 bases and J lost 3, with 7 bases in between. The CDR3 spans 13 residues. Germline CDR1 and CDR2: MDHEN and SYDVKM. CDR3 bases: TGTGCCAGCAAGATCGGTGGGGCCAACGTCCTGACTTTC. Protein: CASKIGGANVLTF.